Listed here are 29 T cell receptor beta chains from one sample, sequenced in a study of radiotherapy plus CTLA-4 blockade in lung cancer. The protocol was immunoSEQ multiplex PCR, while the TCRdb copy is restricted to in-frame clones and leaves out a portion. The repertoire consists of fewer than 100,000 clones, with 83% occurring once and the leading ten covering 0.75% to 0.85%. The sequencing used peripheral blood, collected from a patient treated with radiotherapy plus ipilimumab. These receptors all come from a human donor with non-small cell lung cancer who had stable disease on radiotherapy plus ipilimumab.

The J gene is TRBJ1-1, the V gene TRBV19; D perhaps matches TRBD1 (5 bases). This CDR3 has 14 residues. V lost 6 bases, J lost 1 base, and 12 bases lay in between. Germline V CDR1 and CDR2: LNHDA, SQIVND (reference sequence). CDR3 bases: TGTGCCAGTAGCGAACCGGGACGGAACACTGAAGCTTTCTTT. It codes for CASSEPGRNTEAFF.

The CDR3 loop is CARGTAQWAERGCYEQYF. The CDR3 coding sequence is TGTGCCAGGGGGACAGCCCAATGGGCCGAGCGCGGTTGCTACGAGCAGTACTTC. The V and J genes are TRBV19 and TRBJ2-7; 7 nucleotides align to TRBD1. The ends lost 9 bases at V and 3 bases at J; junction bases unmatched: 23. Germline V CDR1 and CDR2: LNHDA, SQIVND (reference sequence). The length of the CDR3 is 18 residues.

The V and J genes are TRBV25-1 and TRBJ2-1; no clear D. This CDR3 is 18 amino acids long. V was clipped by 2 bases and J by 0 bases, with 17 bases between them. Germline lookup yields CDR1 MGHDK and CDR2 SYGVNS. Here the CDR3 DNA reads TGTGCCAGCAGTGAACCCCCCAAAAGTGAGAGCTCCTACAATGAGCAGTTCTTC. Translation: CASSEPPKSESSYNEQFF.

This chain uses TRBV6-1 with TRBJ1-1; D is perhaps TRBD1 (5 bases). This CDR3 is built from 13 residues. Deletions cut 6 bases from V and 8 bases from J, with 16 bases between. Germline V gene sequence: CDR1 MNHNS, CDR2 SASEGT. The CDR3 DNA reads as TGTGCCAGCAGGAAAGGGGCAGACGGAGAAGCTTTCTTT. Its translation is CASRKGADGEAFF.

This chain links TRBV7-8 with TRBJ2-2, with a tentative D call TRBD2 (5 bases). V lost 0 bases and J lost 1, with 15 bases in between. The CDR3 is 18 residues long. The germline V gene has CDR1 SGHVS and CDR2 FQNEAQ. The CDR3 DNA sequence: TGTGCCAGCAGCTTAGCAGGGCGGGTCAGTCAGAACACCGGGGAGCTGTTTTTT. It is translated as CASSLAGRVSQNTGELFF.

The V call is TRBV7-8, the J call TRBJ2-2; 10 nucleotides line up with TRBD1. With V trimmed by 7 bases and J by 5 bases, 10 bases remained unmatched. Germline V gene lookup returns CDR1 SGHVS and CDR2 FQNEAQ. This CDR3 contains 16 residues. CDR3 amino acids: CASTDRDRGGTGELFF. Here the CDR3 DNA reads TGTGCCAGCACCGACCGGGACAGGGGTGGGACCGGGGAGCTGTTTTTT.

The chain combines TRBV5-1 with TRBJ1-2, with D unclear. The germline V gene encodes CDR1 SGHRS and CDR2 YFSETQ. V lost 0 bases, J lost 6 bases, and 12 bases lay in between. The CDR3 has 14 amino acids. The CDR3 is CASSLDARDDGYTF. CDR3 nucleotide sequence: TGCGCCAGCAGCTTGGATGCTAGGGATGATGGCTACACCTTC.

This clone is a singleton in its sample. This rearrangement joins TRBV11-2 to TRBJ1-6; TRBD1 matches at 7 bases. V was clipped by 3 bases and J by 7 bases; unmatched bases: 9. CDR1 and CDR2 from the germline V gene are SGHAT and FQNNGV. The CDR3 spans 16 residues. The CDR3 DNA is TGTGCCAGCAGCTTCACCGGGACAGTCGGGAATTCACCCCTCCACTTT. Translating it yields CASSFTGTVGNSPLHF.

The CDR3 DNA sequence: TGTGCCTGGAGTAATCGGAATAATTCACCCCTCCACTTT. Residues: CAWSNRNNSPLHF. The V and J genes are TRBV30 and TRBJ1-6; D unresolved. Germline V gives CDR1 GTSNPN, CDR2 SVGIG (reference sequence). There are 13 residues in the CDR3. V dropped 2 bases and J dropped 5 bases, with 7 bases sitting between them.

The chain joins TRBV27 to TRBJ2-5; 8 bases agree with TRBD2. CDR1 is MNHEY, CDR2 SMNVEV, per germline (reference sequence). The CDR3 runs to 15 residues. After removal of 6 bases from V and 5 bases from J, the junction contained 11 bases not matched to a gene. CDR3 bases: TGTGCCAGCAGCCTAAGGGGACTAGACTCGGAGACCCAGTACTTC. Translating gives CASSLRGLDSETQYF.

This clone was seen a handful of times. This specimen includes other DNA sequences encoding the same CDR3. The chain carries TRBV11-2 and TRBJ2-7; D unresolved. The CDR3 sequence is 13 residues long. Germline assignment: CDR1 SGHAT and CDR2 FQNNGV. Trimming took 1 base from V and 3 from J, leaving 7 bases between them. CDR3 region: CASSLVPNYEQYF. The CDR3 DNA sequence: TGTGCCAGCAGCTTAGTCCCAAACTACGAGCAGTACTTC.

The chain has TRBV5-8 and TRBJ1-2; D remains unclear. Per germline, CDR1 SGHTS and CDR2 YDEGEE. The ends were cut back, 1 base at V and 2 bases at J, with 15 bases in the middle. CDR3 length: 16 residues. CDR3 DNA sequence: TGTGCCAGCAGCTTGTCTGGGTTCCATAAGAACTATGGCTACACCTTC. It translates to CASSLSGFHKNYGYTF.

V and J are TRBV5-1 and TRBJ2-2, with 10 bases fitting TRBD2. Germline CDR1 is SGHRS and CDR2 is YFSETQ. The CDR3 is made up of 16 amino acids. The junction had 5 bases not matched to a gene; V was cut back by 3 bases and J by 3 bases. The CDR3 sequence is CASSSSGRDDTGELFF. The CDR3 coding sequence is TGCGCCAGCAGCTCAAGCGGGAGGGACGACACCGGGGAGCTGTTTTTT.

This clone was observed a handful of times. The chain is built from TRBV9 and TRBJ1-3, with a possible D match to TRBD1 (6 bases). V was pared by 0 bases and J by 7 bases, with 11 bases between. This CDR3 comprises 14 residues. Germline CDR1 is SGDLS and CDR2 is YYNGEE. The CDR3 DNA is TGTGCCAGCAGCGTAGGCAGGGGATGGAACACCATATATTTT. It is translated as CASSVGRGWNTIYF.

V and J are TRBV10-1 and TRBJ2-3; D unresolved. Germline CDR1 and CDR2: WNHNN and SYGVQD (reference sequence). CDR3 length equals 15 residues. Between the trimmed V and J ends, which lost 1 base and 1 base, there was a span of 9 bases. The CDR3 spells CASSEYGGRTDTQYF. CDR3 nucleotide sequence: TGCGCCAGCAGTGAGTACGGTGGGCGCACAGATACGCAGTATTTT.

This CDR3 reads CASSSTSPNYEQYF. In DNA, the CDR3 is TGTGCCAGCAGTTCGACTAGCCCTAACTACGAGCAGTACTTC. This chain links TRBV6-5 with TRBJ2-7, with 7 nucleotides matching TRBD2. The CDR3 has 14 amino acids. CDR1 and CDR2 from the germline V gene are MNHEY and SVGAGI. V lost 4 bases, J lost 3 bases, and 6 bases stayed unmatched.

Concerning this clone: One end of the junction varies from germline; a read error may be responsible. The V gene is TRBV27, the J gene TRBJ2-2; TRBD2 aligns across 16 bases. Germline-derived CDR1 and CDR2 are MNHEY and SMNVEV (reference sequence). CDR3 length: 18 residues. The CDR3 reads CASRGGTSGRAKHRGAVF. The DNA of the CDR3 is TGTGCCAGCAGGGGAGGGACTAGCGGGAGGGCCAAACACCGGGGAGCTGTTTTT.

V is TRBV28 and J is TRBJ1-2; D call uncertain. Germline V lookup: CDR1 MDHEN, CDR2 SYDVKM. The V end lost 6 bases, the J end lost 5 bases, and 10 bases lay between the germline ends. This CDR3 comprises 12 residues. The CDR3 spells CASREGMYGYTF. The DNA of the CDR3 is TGTGCCAGCAGAGAGGGCATGTATGGCTACACCTTC.

The V gene is TRBV2, the J gene TRBJ2-7; no clear D. CDR1 SNHLY and CDR2 FYNNEI come from the germline V gene. Trimming cost V 8 bases and J 0 bases, with 8 bases left between them. This CDR3 contains 12 residues. Written as DNA, the CDR3 is TGTGCCAGCGGCTTGAGCTCCTACGAGCAGTACTTC. It specifies CASGLSSYEQYF.

J is TRBJ2-5 and V is TRBV2; 12 bases are a match to TRBD2. Trimming cost V 2 bases and J 3 bases; bases outside gene matches: 4. Per the germline V gene, CDR1 is SNHLY and CDR2 is FYNNEI. The CDR3 contains 16 residues. CDR3 sequence: CASSESGLAGKETQYF. DNA of the CDR3: TGTGCCAGCAGTGAATCCGGACTAGCGGGGAAAGAGACCCAGTACTTC.

This chain links TRBV14 with TRBJ2-4; D unresolved. Germline V gene lookup returns CDR1 SGHDN and CDR2 FVKESK. The CDR3 extends over 15 amino acids. V was trimmed by 10 bases and J by 0 bases, leaving 16 bases between them. The CDR3 loop is CATTTPPPAKNIQYF. The CDR3 coding sequence is TGTGCCACCACGACTCCCCCACCAGCCAAAAACATTCAGTACTTC. Full variable domain (missing parts from reference TRBV14 and TRBJ2-4): EAGVTQFPSHSVIEKGQTVTLRCDPISGHDNLYWYRRVMGKEIKFLLHFVKESKQDESGMPNNRFLAERTGGTYSTLKVQPAELEDSGVYFCATTTPPPAKNIQYFGAGTRLSVL.

The chain links TRBV7-8 to TRBJ1-2, with D possibly being TRBD1 (6 bases). The length of the CDR3 is 14 residues. Germline loops: CDR1 SGHVS, CDR2 FQNEAQ. Trimming stripped 4 bases from V and 5 bases from J, with 14 bases between. The chain's CDR3 is CASSSDRSLYGYTF. The DNA for the CDR3 is TGTGCCAGCAGCTCGGACAGATCTTTGTATGGCTACACCTTC.

The rearrangement joins TRBV6-1 to TRBJ2-5; no firm D call. CDR1 MNHNS and CDR2 SASEGT come from the germline V gene. Deletions cut 1 base from V and 7 bases from J, with 10 bases between. This CDR3 is built from 13 residues. The CDR3: CASSEVRTGTQYF. The CDR3 bases are TGTGCCAGCAGTGAAGTTAGGACCGGGACCCAGTACTTC.

The gene calls are TRBV7-9 and TRBJ2-3; D tentatively reads TRBD1 or TRBD2 (6 bases each). The CDR3 sequence is 15 residues long. V was clipped by 2 bases and J by 6 bases, with 15 bases between them. Looked up from germline, CDR1 is SEHNR and CDR2 is FQNEAQ (reference sequence). CDR3 sequence: CASSLYREGGDTQYF. Here the CDR3 DNA reads TGTGCCAGCAGCTTATATCGGGAAGGGGGGGATACGCAGTATTTT.

The chain couples TRBV5-4 to TRBJ2-7; perhaps TRBD1 as D (6 bases). Germline V gene sequence: CDR1 SGHNT, CDR2 YYREEE (reference sequence). The length of the CDR3 is 13 residues. Deletions cut 3 bases from V and 3 bases from J, with 10 bases between. The CDR3 reads CASSSGAGYEQYF. Here the CDR3 DNA reads TGTGCCAGCAGCTCAGGGGCCGGCTACGAGCAGTACTTC.

J is TRBJ2-5 and V is TRBV5-6; D not resolved. CDR3 size: 14 residues. Per germline, CDR1 SGHDT and CDR2 YYEEEE. V shed 4 bases and J shed 5 bases, with 15 bases lying between them. The CDR3 spells CASSPWTRAETQYF. DNA of the CDR3: TGTGCCAGCAGCCCCTGGACCCGAGCGGAGACCCAGTACTTC.

V gene TRBV5-1 combines with J gene TRBJ2-2, with D hard to call. The CDR3 length is 15 residues. Deletions cut 5 bases from V and 1 base from J, with 12 bases between. Looked up from germline, CDR1 is SGHRS and CDR2 is YFSETQ. CDR3 nucleotides: TGCGCCAGCAGGCCCACAGAGCTGAACACCGGGGAGCTGTTTTTT. It codes for CASRPTELNTGELFF.

CDR3 loop: CASSFKGGWSETQYF. Here the CDR3 DNA reads TGTGCCAGCAGTTTTAAAGGGGGCTGGAGTGAGACCCAGTACTTC. The J gene is TRBJ2-5, the V gene TRBV28; 7 bases match TRBD1. Trimming took 3 bases from V and 5 from J; bases not matched to a gene: 9. CDR3 length: 15 amino acids. CDR1 is MDHEN and CDR2 is SYDVKM in the germline V gene. Together with reference TRBV28 and TRBJ2-5, the CDR3 gives the full variable domain: DVKVTQSSRYLVKRTGEKVFLECVQDMDHENMFWYRQDPGLGLRLIYFSYDVKMKEKGDIPEGYSVSREKKERFSLILESASTNQTSMYLCASSFKGGWSETQYFGPGTRLLVL.

This clone is classed as medium-sized. The rearrangement links TRBV29-1 to TRBJ2-3; perhaps D is TRBD1 or TRBD2 (5 bases each). Germline values: CDR1 SQVTM, CDR2 ANQGSEA. There are 15 residues in the CDR3. Trimming took 3 bases from V and 0 from J, leaving 13 bases between them. The DNA of the CDR3 is TGCAGCGTTGATTTGGGGGTCTCTAGCACAGATACGCAGTATTTT. Its translation is CSVDLGVSSTDTQYF.